These T cell receptor beta chains were read from a single sample in a study of shared clonotypes between healthy human individuals. This table comes from immunoSEQ multiplex PCR, and its TCRdb copy is limited to in-frame clones, with some not included. The sample includes 550,000 to 650,000 clones, roughly 96% of them seen just once. The specimen sequenced was naive CD8+ T cells sorted from blood. These receptors all come from a woman aged 25-40 years in good health. Each CDR3 is given with its conserved first and last residue. A D gene is named only where the DNA matches it firmly. Only part of the rows carry a size: once, few, many, or a class if the clone is expanded.

>TRBV6-5|TRBD1|NA|TRBJ1-1
TGTGCCAGCAGTTACGGGCAGGGGGCCACTGAAGCTTTCTTT
CASSYGQGATEAFF
>TRBV11-2|NA|NA|TRBJ1-1
TGTGCCAGCACACAGAACCATATCAGGCCAGGGGTATTTCCCAATGAAGCTTTCTTT
CASTQNHIRPGVFPNEAFF
>TRBV5-4|TRBD2|NA|TRBJ2-7
TGTGCCAGCAGCTCCCTTGAATTAGCGGGAGGGCGCAAATACGAGCAGTACTTC
CASSSLELAGGRKYEQYF
>TRBV5-6|TRBD2|NA|TRBJ2-2
TGTGCCAGCAGCTGGGGACTAGCGGAAACTGCCACCGGGGAGCTGTTTTTT
CASSWGLAETATGELFF
>TRBV5-1|TRBD2|once|TRBJ2-5
TGCGCCAGCAGGCGAGACCTAGCGGGAGGAGGAGAGACCCAGTACTTC
CASRRDLAGGGETQYF
>TRBV6-4|TRBD2|NA|TRBJ2-1
TGTGCCAGCAGTGACTGGGGGGGGAAGGAGCAGTTCTTC
CASSDWGGKEQFF
>TRBV19|NA|NA|TRBJ2-1
TGTGCCAGTAGCCCAGCGTGGGGGCTTAACAATGAGCAGTTCTTC
CASSPAWGLNNEQFF
>TRBV27|TRBD1|NA|TRBJ1-1
TGTGCCAGCAGTCCTGGACAGGGAATAACTGAAGCTTTCTTT
CASSPGQGITEAFF
>TRBV11-1|NA|once|TRBJ2-7
TGTGCCAGCAGCATAAAAGGTTCTACCTACGAGCAGTACTTC
CASSIKGSTYEQYF
>TRBV2|NA|once|TRBJ1-2
TGTGCCAGCAGTGAAGACGGGAGGGATTGGTATGGCTACACCTTC
CASSEDGRDWYGYTF
>TRBV27|NA|NA|TRBJ2-3
TGTGCCAGCAGTCCTCGGAGAGATACGCAGTATTTT
CASSPRRDTQYF
>TRBV6-6|NA|NA|TRBJ2-1
TGTGCCAGCAGTTCACTAGAAATTGAGCAGTTCTTC
CASSSLEIEQFF
>TRBV7-2|TRBD1|NA|TRBJ1-5
TGTGCCAGCAGCTTGTTTATCGGGACAGAAGACAATCAGCCCCAGCATTTT
CASSLFIGTEDNQPQHF
>TRBV28|NA|NA|TRBJ2-3
TGTGCCAGCAGTTTAGACAACTCGGCAGATACGCAGTATTTT
CASSLDNSADTQYF
>TRBV11-2|NA|NA|TRBJ2-7
TGTGCCAGCAGCTTATTTGTCCTGGACGAGCAGTACTTC
CASSLFVLDEQYF
>TRBV19|TRBD2|once|TRBJ2-1
TGTGCCAGTACTGGGGGGGCTAGCGGGAGGGAATACAATGAGCAGTTCTTC
CASTGGASGREYNEQFF
>TRBV4-1|TRBD2|NA|TRBJ2-3
TGCGCCAGCAGCCAGTACGCACTAGCGGGAAGCACAGATACGCAGTATTTT
CASSQYALAGSTDTQYF
>TRBV21-1|NA|NA|TRBJ1-5
TGTGCCAACCTCCCCCAAGACAGTCAGAGCAATCAGCCCCAGCATTTT
CANLPQDSQSNQPQHF
>TRBV7-9|NA|NA|TRBJ2-7
TGTGCCAGCACCCCCGTGAGTTTCTACGAGCAGTACTTC
CASTPVSFYEQYF
>TRBV27|TRBD1|NA|TRBJ2-1
TGTGCCAGCAGTTCGGCCGGGACAGACACCAATGAGCAGTTCTTC
CASSSAGTDTNEQFF
>TRBV4-1|TRBD1|NA|TRBJ2-2
TGCGCCAGCAGCCAAGAGGAACAGGGGACCTTCGAGCTGTTTTTT
CASSQEEQGTFELFF
>TRBV28|NA|NA|TRBJ2-7
TGTGCCAGCAGTTTATCAGGTATTTCCTACGAGCAGTACTTC
CASSLSGISYEQYF
>TRBV10-3|NA|NA|TRBJ2-1
TGTGCCATCAGTGAGCCCAATCTGGCGTCCAGCTCCTACAATGAGCAGTTCTTC
CAISEPNLASSSYNEQFF
>TRBV7-8|TRBD1|NA|TRBJ1-2
TGTGCCAGCAGCTTAGCGGGACAGGAGAACTATGGCTACACCTTC
CASSLAGQENYGYTF
>TRBV7-3|TRBD1|NA|TRBJ1-4
TGTGCCAGCAGCCTACCAAGGACCGGGACAGCCCCTCCAACTAATGAAAAACTGTTTTTT
CASSLPRTGTAPPTNEKLFF
>TRBV29-1|NA|NA|TRBJ2-1
TGCAGCGTTGAAACAGGAGGCGATGAGCAGTTCTTC
CSVETGGDEQFF
>TRBV2|NA|NA|TRBJ1-5
TGTGCCAGCAGTGAAGGGTCATGGGGCAATCAGCCCCAGCATTTT
CASSEGSWGNQPQHF
>TRBV5-4|TRBD2|NA|TRBJ2-5
TGTGCCAGCAGCAGACTAGCGGGAGGTTCTGGGGAGACCCAGTACTTC
CASSRLAGGSGETQYF
>TRBV9|TRBD1|NA|TRBJ2-1
TGTGCCAGCAGCGGAGGACAGGCCGAGCAGTTCTTC
CASSGGQAEQFF
>TRBV5-4|NA|NA|TRBJ2-3
TGTGCCAGCAGCTTGCGGGAGACAGATACGCAGTATTTT
CASSLRETDTQYF
>TRBV27|NA|once|TRBJ1-4
TGTGCCAGCAGCGGGGATGAGGAAAAACTGTTTTTT
CASSGDEEKLFF
>TRBV28|TRBD2|NA|TRBJ2-5
TGTGCCAGCAGTTCCCTAGTAGCGGGGTACCAAGAGACCCAGTACTTC
CASSSLVAGYQETQYF
>TRBV7-9|NA|NA|TRBJ2-7
TGTGCCAGCAGCCCCCTGCCCGGGGCCGACTACGAGCAGTACTTC
CASSPLPGADYEQYF
>TRBV9|NA|NA|TRBJ1-3
TGTGCCAGCAGCGATGTCAGTGGTAGTCACTCTGGAAACACCATATATTTT
CASSDVSGSHSGNTIYF
>TRBV27|TRBD2|NA|TRBJ2-5
TGTGCCAGCAGGGCCGGGACTAGCGGGAGGGATCAAGAGACCCAGTACTTC
CASRAGTSGRDQETQYF
>TRBV30|TRBD1|NA|TRBJ1-1
TGTGCCTGGGGAGACAGGGGGTTCCCTGAAGCTTTCTTT
CAWGDRGFPEAFF
>TRBV7-2|TRBD2|NA|TRBJ2-2
TGTGCCAGCAGCCCAGGAGGGAGGGACACCGGGGAGCTGTTTTTT
CASSPGGRDTGELFF
>TRBV11-2|NA|NA|TRBJ2-7
TGTGCCAGCAGCTTAGAAGTGTCACCCTCCTACGAGCAGTACTTC
CASSLEVSPSYEQYF
>TRBV6-4|NA|NA|TRBJ1-3
TGTGCCAGGCTTTCGGGGTTCTCTGGAAACACCATATATTTT
CARLSGFSGNTIYF
>TRBV30|NA|NA|TRBJ2-4
TGTGCCTGGAGTTGGGGCCCCAAAAACATTCAGTACTTC
CAWSWGPKNIQYF
>TRBV7-8|NA|NA|TRBJ2-7
TGTGCCAGCAGCTTATTAGGGGGGCTGGTGGAAGAGCAGTACTTC
CASSLLGGLVEEQYF
>TRBV5-1|TRBD2|NA|TRBJ2-5
TGCGCCAGCCGCCGGGAGGGGATAGAGACCCAGTACTTC
CASRREGIETQYF
>TRBV2|TRBD1|NA|TRBJ2-6
TGTGCCAGCAGTGATAGGTGGGGGACAGAGATTTCTGGGGCCAACGTCCTGACTTTC
CASSDRWGTEISGANVLTF
>TRBV5-4|NA|NA|TRBJ1-1
TGTGCCAGCAGCGGGTACAGGGTTCAAACTGAAGCTTTCTTT
CASSGYRVQTEAFF
>TRBV20-1|NA|NA|TRBJ2-4
TGCAGTGCTAGAGATGCCCCAGAGCAGTACTTC
CSARDAPEQYF
>TRBV4-1|TRBD2|NA|TRBJ2-1
TGCGCCAGCAGCCCTAACGGACTTACTAGCGGGAGAGTTAGGTCCTACAATGAGCAGTTCTTC
CASSPNGLTSGRVRSYNEQFF
>TRBV7-9|TRBD2|NA|TRBJ2-1
TGTGCCAGCAGTTCCCCCGGCGGGAGTCCCTACAATGAGCAGTTCTTC
CASSSPGGSPYNEQFF
>TRBV7-8|NA|NA|TRBJ2-7
TGTGCCAGCAGCTTTGACGGACGGGGCTCCTACGAGCAGTACTTC
CASSFDGRGSYEQYF
>TRBV28|TRBD2|NA|TRBJ2-7
TGTGCCAGCAACACCGGGACTACCCTTTCCTACGAGCAGTACTTC
CASNTGTTLSYEQYF
>TRBV9|NA|NA|TRBJ2-4
TGTGCCAGCAGCGTAGGGGAAGCTCACATTCAGTACTTC
CASSVGEAHIQYF
>TRBV27|NA|NA|TRBJ1-2
TGTGCCAGCAGCCCTCTTCCCGGCCGGGCAAACTATGGCTACACCTTC
CASSPLPGRANYGYTF
>TRBV27|TRBD1|NA|TRBJ1-2
TGTGCCAGCACCCCCGGGACAGGGCACGGCTACACCTTC
CASTPGTGHGYTF
>TRBV4-1|NA|NA|TRBJ1-2
TGCGCCAGCAGCCAAGATGGAACAGCCTATGGCTACACCTTC
CASSQDGTAYGYTF
>TRBV27|NA|NA|TRBJ1-5
TGTGCCAGCAGTTTATGGGCTGATCAGCCCCAGCATTTT
CASSLWADQPQHF
>TRBV19|TRBD1|NA|TRBJ2-1
TGTGCCAGTAGTAGGGACAGGGGGCAGGTTGATGAGCAGTTCTTC
CASSRDRGQVDEQFF
>TRBV4-1|NA|NA|TRBJ2-5
TGCGCCAGCAGCCCTGATGGGGCCCAAGAGACCCAGTACTTC
CASSPDGAQETQYF
>TRBV28|NA|NA|TRBJ2-2
TGTGCCAGCAGCCGACGATTGGTCACCGGGGAGCTGTTTTTT
CASSRRLVTGELFF
>TRBV28|TRBD1|NA|TRBJ1-1
TGTGCCAGCAGACGACAGGGGAATCTGAACACTGAAGCTTTCTTT
CASRRQGNLNTEAFF
>TRBV19|NA|NA|TRBJ1-2
TGTGCCACCTACCTGGGGCGTGACTATGGCTACACCTTC
CATYLGRDYGYTF